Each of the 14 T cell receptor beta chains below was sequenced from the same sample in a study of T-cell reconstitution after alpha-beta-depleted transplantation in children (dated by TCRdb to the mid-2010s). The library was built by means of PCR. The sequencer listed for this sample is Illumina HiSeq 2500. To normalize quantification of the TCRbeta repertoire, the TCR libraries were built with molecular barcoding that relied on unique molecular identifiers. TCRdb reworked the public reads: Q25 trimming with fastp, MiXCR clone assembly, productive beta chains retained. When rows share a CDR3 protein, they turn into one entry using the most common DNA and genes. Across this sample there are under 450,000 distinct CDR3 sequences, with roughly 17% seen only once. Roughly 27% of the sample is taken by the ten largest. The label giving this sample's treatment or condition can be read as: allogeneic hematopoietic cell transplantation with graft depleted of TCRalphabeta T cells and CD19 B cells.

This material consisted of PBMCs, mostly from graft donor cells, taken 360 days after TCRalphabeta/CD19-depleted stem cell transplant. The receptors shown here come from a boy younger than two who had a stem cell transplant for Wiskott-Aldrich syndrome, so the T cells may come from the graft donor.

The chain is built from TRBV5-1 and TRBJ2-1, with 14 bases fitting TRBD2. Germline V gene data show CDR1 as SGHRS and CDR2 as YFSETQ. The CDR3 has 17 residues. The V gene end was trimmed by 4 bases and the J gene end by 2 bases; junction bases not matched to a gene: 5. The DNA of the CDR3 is TGCGCCAGCAGCGTGACTAGCGGGGGGGTAGCCTACAATGAGCAGTTCTTC. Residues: CASSVTSGGVAYNEQFF.

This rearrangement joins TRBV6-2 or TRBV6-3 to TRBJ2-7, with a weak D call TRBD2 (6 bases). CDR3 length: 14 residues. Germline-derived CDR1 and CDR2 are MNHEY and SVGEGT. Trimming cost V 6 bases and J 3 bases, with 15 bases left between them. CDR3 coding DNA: TGTGCCAGCAGAAAGGCGGGGAGCGGCTACGAGCAGTACTTC. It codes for CASRKAGSGYEQYF.

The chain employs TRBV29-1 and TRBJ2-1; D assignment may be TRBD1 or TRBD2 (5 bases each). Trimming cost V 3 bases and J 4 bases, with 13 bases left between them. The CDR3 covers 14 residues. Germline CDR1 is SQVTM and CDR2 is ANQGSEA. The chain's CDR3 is CSVDHWDGYNEQFF. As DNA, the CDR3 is TGCAGCGTTGACCATTGGGACGGATACAATGAGCAGTTCTTC.

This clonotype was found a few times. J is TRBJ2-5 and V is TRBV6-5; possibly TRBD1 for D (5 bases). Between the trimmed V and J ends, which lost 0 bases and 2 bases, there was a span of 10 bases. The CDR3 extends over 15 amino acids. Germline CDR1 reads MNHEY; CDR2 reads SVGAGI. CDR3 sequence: CASSYSFDSQETQYF. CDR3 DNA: TGTGCCAGCAGTTACTCATTTGACAGTCAAGAGACCCAGTACTTC.

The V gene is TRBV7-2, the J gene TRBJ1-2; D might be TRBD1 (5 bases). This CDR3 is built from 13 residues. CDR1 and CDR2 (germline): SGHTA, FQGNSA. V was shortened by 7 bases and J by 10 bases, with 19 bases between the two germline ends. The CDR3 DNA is TGTGCCAGCACCCCTAAGGGGATCTTTCCCTACACCTTC. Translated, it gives CASTPKGIFPYTF.

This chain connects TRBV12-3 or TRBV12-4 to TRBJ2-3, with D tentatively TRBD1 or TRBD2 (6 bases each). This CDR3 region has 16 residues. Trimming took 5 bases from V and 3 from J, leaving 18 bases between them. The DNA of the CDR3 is TGTGCCAGCAGTCCAGGTGGGGGGCGAGGGACAGATACGCAGTATTTT. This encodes CASSPGGGRGTDTQYF.

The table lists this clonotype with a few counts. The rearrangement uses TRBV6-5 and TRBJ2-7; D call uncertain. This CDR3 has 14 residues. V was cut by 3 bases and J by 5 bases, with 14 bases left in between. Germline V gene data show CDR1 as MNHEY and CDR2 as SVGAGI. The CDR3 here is CASSYRLPGDEQYF. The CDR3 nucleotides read TGTGCCAGCAGTTATCGGCTCCCGGGTGACGAGCAGTACTTC.

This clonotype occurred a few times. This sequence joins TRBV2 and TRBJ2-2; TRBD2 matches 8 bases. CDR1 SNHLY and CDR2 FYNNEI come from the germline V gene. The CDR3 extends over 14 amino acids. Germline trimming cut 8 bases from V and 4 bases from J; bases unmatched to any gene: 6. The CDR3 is CASGTSAGTGELFF. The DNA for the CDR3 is TGTGCCAGCGGGACTAGTGCGGGCACCGGGGAGCTGTTTTTT.

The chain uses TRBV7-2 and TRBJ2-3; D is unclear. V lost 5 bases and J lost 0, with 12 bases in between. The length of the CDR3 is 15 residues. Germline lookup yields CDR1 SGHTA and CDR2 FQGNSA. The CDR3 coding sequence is TGTGCCAGCAGCGAGACATTGAAGAGCACAGATACGCAGTATTTT. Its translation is CASSETLKSTDTQYF.

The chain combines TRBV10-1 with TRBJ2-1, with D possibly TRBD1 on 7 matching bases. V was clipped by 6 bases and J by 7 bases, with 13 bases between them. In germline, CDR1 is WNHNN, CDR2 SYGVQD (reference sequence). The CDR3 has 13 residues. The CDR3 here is CASREQGRNEQFF. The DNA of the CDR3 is TGCGCCAGCAGAGAACAGGGGAGGAATGAGCAGTTCTTC.

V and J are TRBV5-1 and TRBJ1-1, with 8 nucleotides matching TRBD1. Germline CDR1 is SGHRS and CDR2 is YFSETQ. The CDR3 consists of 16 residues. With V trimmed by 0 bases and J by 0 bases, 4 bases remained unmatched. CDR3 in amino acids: CASSLARTGLNTEAFF. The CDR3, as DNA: TGCGCCAGCAGCTTGGCCCGGACAGGGTTGAACACTGAAGCTTTCTTT.

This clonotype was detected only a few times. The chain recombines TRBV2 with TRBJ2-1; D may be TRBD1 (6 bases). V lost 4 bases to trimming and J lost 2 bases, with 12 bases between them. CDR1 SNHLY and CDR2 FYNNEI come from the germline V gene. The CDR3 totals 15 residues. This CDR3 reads CASSVPGAPYNEQFF. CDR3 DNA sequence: TGTGCCAGCAGTGTCCCAGGGGCTCCCTACAATGAGCAGTTCTTC.

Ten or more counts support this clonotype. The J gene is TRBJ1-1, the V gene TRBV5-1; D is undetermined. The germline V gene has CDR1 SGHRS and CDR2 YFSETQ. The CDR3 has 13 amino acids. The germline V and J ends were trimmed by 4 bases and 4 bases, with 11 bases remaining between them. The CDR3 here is CASSQDYSTEAFF. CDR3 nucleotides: TGCGCCAGCAGCCAGGACTATTCCACTGAAGCTTTCTTT.

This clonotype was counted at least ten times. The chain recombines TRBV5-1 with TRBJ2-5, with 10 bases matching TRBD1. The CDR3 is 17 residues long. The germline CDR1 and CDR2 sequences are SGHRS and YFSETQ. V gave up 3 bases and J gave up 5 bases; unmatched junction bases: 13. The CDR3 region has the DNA TGCGCCAGCAGCTATCGTCCCGGGACAGGGGCAAGGGAGACCCAGTACTTC. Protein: CASSYRPGTGARETQYF.